The 8 T cell receptor beta chains reported below all come from one sample, sequenced in a study of shared clonotypes between healthy human individuals. Profiling relied on immunoSEQ multiplex PCR, and the TCRdb table lists in-frame clones only, not all of them. The profile covers some 2,100,000 clones, with approximately 94% appearing a single time and 1.5% to 2% taken by the ten largest. Positively selected for CCR7, the CD45RO-negative cells used as naive CD8 cells excluded terminally differentiated effector memory CD45RA+ cells. The sequenced sample was naive CD8+ T cells from PBMCs. All receptors come from a man aged 18 to 29 in good health. Some clones in this sample may be carry-over from other donors' samples.

The chain uses TRBV5-5 and TRBJ1-2; D possibly corresponds to TRBD1 (6 bases). This CDR3 contains 13 residues. The germline V gene has CDR1 SGHKS and CDR2 YYEKEE (reference sequence). V lost 6 bases to trimming and J lost 1 base, with 10 bases between them. CDR3 amino acids: CASNPRGNYGYTF. The CDR3 bases are TGTGCCAGCAACCCCAGGGGTAACTATGGCTACACCTTC.

In regard to this clone: This sample includes further DNA sequences coding for the same CDR3. The chain links TRBV9 to TRBJ2-2, with 9 bases aligning to TRBD2. The V segment lost 5 bases and the J segment 4 bases; nucleotides outside the gene matches: 3. Germline V lookup: CDR1 SGDLS, CDR2 YYNGEE. This CDR3 region has 14 residues. This CDR3 reads CASSLAGSTGELFF. The CDR3 DNA follows: TGTGCCAGCAGTCTAGCGGGGAGCACCGGGGAGCTGTTTTTT.

The chain carries TRBV5-1 and TRBJ2-1; D is perhaps TRBD1 or TRBD2 (5 bases each). This CDR3 spans 14 amino acids. V was trimmed by 0 bases and J by 6 bases, leaving 10 bases between them. The V gene's germline CDR1 is SGHRS and CDR2 YFSETQ. Here the CDR3 DNA reads TGCGCCAGCAGCTTGGGGGGGTTGAGCAATGAGCAGTTCTTC. Its translation is CASSLGGLSNEQFF.

As for this clone: This CDR3 is also generated by other DNA sequences in the sample. The chain links TRBV9 to TRBJ2-7; D not resolved. CDR3 length: 14 residues. Germline values: CDR1 SGDLS, CDR2 YYNGEE. V was trimmed by 0 bases and J by 0 bases, leaving 7 bases between them. The CDR3 sequence is CASSVGADSYEQYF. The CDR3 nucleotides read TGTGCCAGCAGCGTAGGGGCAGACTCCTACGAGCAGTACTTC.

The rearrangement uses TRBV27 and TRBJ1-5; 8 bases agree with TRBD1. Germline lookup yields CDR1 MNHEY and CDR2 SMNVEV (reference sequence). There are 13 residues in the CDR3. J lost 11 bases, V lost 5 bases, and 8 bases had no gene match. In DNA, the CDR3 is TGTGCCAGCAGTCCCAGGGGGCCAGGGACCCAGCATTTT. Protein: CASSPRGPGTQHF.

V is TRBV11-2 and J is TRBJ2-5; no definite D call. The V gene's germline CDR1 is SGHAT and CDR2 FQNNGV. The CDR3 sequence is 14 residues long. V shed 4 bases and J shed 2 bases, with 11 bases lying between them. CDR3 nucleotide sequence: TGTGCCAGCAGCTACGTTCTGGGGCAAGAGACCCAGTACTTC. This gives the protein CASSYVLGQETQYF.

The genes are TRBV28 and TRBJ2-7; D is undetermined. Germline-derived CDR1 and CDR2 are MDHEN and SYDVKM. CDR3 length equals 12 residues. Trimming left V 2 bases short and J 3 bases short, with 5 bases between. CDR3 protein: CASSLTLYEQYF. The CDR3 DNA sequence: TGTGCCAGCAGTTTAACCCTCTACGAGCAGTACTTC.

J is TRBJ2-1 and V is TRBV7-2; D is possibly TRBD1 or TRBD2 (5 bases each). Trimming removed 5 bases from V and 7 bases from J, with 15 bases in between. CDR3 length: 14 residues. The germline gives CDR1 SGHTA, CDR2 FQGNSA. As DNA, the CDR3 is TGTGCCAGCAGCACGGGACCCTACGGAAATGAGCAGTTCTTC. This translates into CASSTGPYGNEQFF.